One and the same sample provided the 16 T cell receptor beta chains below, sequenced in a study of OX40 agonist ivuxolimab in advanced cancers. TCRdb's table, derived via immunoSEQ multiplex PCR, lists solely in-frame clones and lacks some. The repertoire includes more than 65,000 clones, 92% of them detected once, and 7% to 9.5% sits in the top ten. Sequences were derived from CD4+ or CD8+ T cells sorted from blood, sampled in a trial of the OX40 agonist ivuxolimab. The receptors stem from an adult with an advanced solid tumor such as melanoma, head and neck, liver or kidney cancer.

The gene calls are TRBV4-3 and TRBJ2-3, with 10 bases matching TRBD2. After removal of 0 bases from V and 0 bases from J, the junction contained 3 bases not matched to a gene. CDR1 is LGHNA and CDR2 is YSLEER in the germline V gene. There are 17 residues in the CDR3. The DNA of the CDR3 is TGCGCCAGCAGCCAAGAGCTAGCGGGGGTTAGCACAGATACGCAGTATTTT. As protein: CASSQELAGVSTDTQYF.

The rearrangement uses TRBV4-2 and TRBJ2-7, with 8 bases matching TRBD2. J gave up 1 base and V 5 bases, and 4 bases lay outside the gene matches. This CDR3 comprises 14 residues. CDR1 is LGHNA and CDR2 is YNFKEQ in the germline V gene. The CDR3 loop reads CASSTTGGSYEQYF. The CDR3 coding sequence is TGTGCCAGCAGCACAACGGGAGGGTCCTACGAGCAGTACTTC.

The chain recombines TRBV5-6 with TRBJ1-1; D may be TRBD1 (5 bases). Germline CDR1 SGHDT, CDR2 YYEEEE. V lost 2 bases and J lost 6, with 17 bases in between. CDR3 length: 15 amino acids. In DNA, the CDR3 is TGTGCCAGCAGCTTCCTCGGTGGGGGGTTTGCTGAAGCTTTCTTT. Amino acids: CASSFLGGGFAEAFF.

This clone has a single count. J is TRBJ2-7 and V is TRBV30; the match to TRBD1 covers 9 bases. The germline V gene encodes CDR1 GTSNPN and CDR2 SVGIG (reference sequence). The V and J ends lost 0 bases and 4 bases, in that order; junction bases with no gene match: 4. The CDR3 extends over 14 amino acids. The CDR3 is CAWSVGTGKYEQYF. The CDR3, as DNA: TGTGCCTGGAGTGTCGGGACAGGGAAATACGAGCAGTACTTC. The variable domain in full, completed from reference TRBV30 and TRBJ2-7, reads SQTIHQWPATLVQPVGSPLSLECTVEGTSNPNLYWYRQAAGRGLQLLFYSVGIGQISSEVPQNLSASRPQDRQFILSSKKLLLSDSGFYLCAWSVGTGKYEQYFGPGTRLTVT.

The chain links TRBV7-8 to TRBJ2-1, with 8 bases lining up with TRBD2. The CDR3 runs 15 residues. Germline CDR1 SGHVS, CDR2 FQNEAQ. After removal of 7 bases from V and 4 bases from J, the junction contained 9 bases not matched to a gene. The CDR3 nucleotides are TGTGCCAGCACCCAACAGGCGGGGGGTTACAATGAGCAGTTCTTC. Encoded protein: CASTQQAGGYNEQFF.

The chain carries TRBV4-1 and TRBJ1-6; no definite D call. V lost 0 bases, J lost 4 bases, and 7 bases lay in between. Germline values: CDR1 MGHRA, CDR2 YSYEKL. This CDR3 comprises 15 residues. The CDR3 DNA sequence: TGCGCCAGCAGCCAAGATGATTTGTATAATTCACCCCTCCACTTT. Protein: CASSQDDLYNSPLHF.

The chain joins TRBV13 to TRBJ2-7; D is unresolved. Trimming removed 2 bases at V and 4 bases at J, with 9 bases between. From germline, CDR1 is PRHDT and CDR2 FYEKMQ (reference sequence). This CDR3 is built from 13 residues. CDR3 amino acids: CASSLIQFYEQYF. The CDR3 DNA is TGTGCCAGCAGCTTAATCCAGTTTTACGAGCAGTACTTC.

CDR3 bases: TGTGCCAGCAGTTACTCGGATCCGGTGGATGAGCAGTTCTTC. Its translation: CASSYSDPVDEQFF. J is TRBJ2-1 and V is TRBV6-6; D unresolved. Germline lookup yields CDR1 MNHNY and CDR2 SVGAGI (reference sequence). Trimming stripped 0 bases from V and 8 bases from J, with 11 bases between. This CDR3 is 14 amino acids long.

This clone counts as medium-sized. The gene calls are TRBV19 and TRBJ1-1, with D possibly matching TRBD1 (5 bases). The CDR3 contains 14 residues. In germline, CDR1 is LNHDA, CDR2 SQIVND (reference sequence). Trimming took off 4 bases at V and 4 bases at J, with 13 bases between the two ends. In nucleotides, the CDR3 is TGTGCCAGTAGTACGGCGGGACCGGGCACTGAAGCTTTCTTT. Translating it yields CASSTAGPGTEAFF.

V usage is TRBV29-1 and J usage is TRBJ2-6, with D unclear. V was cut by 1 base and J by 0 bases, with 7 bases left in between. This CDR3 comprises 15 residues. Germline CDR1 SQVTM, CDR2 ANQGSEA. Here the CDR3 DNA reads TGCAGCGTTGAAGGCGAAGACTCTGGGGCCAACGTCCTGACTTTC. Translation gives CSVEGEDSGANVLTF.

The DNA of the CDR3 is TGCGCCAGCAGCTTGTTCGGGACAGGGGGCTCCTACAATGAGCAGTTCTTC. This codes for CASSLFGTGGSYNEQFF. The chain has TRBV5-1 and TRBJ2-1; 11 nucleotides line up with TRBD1. There are 17 residues in the CDR3. V lost 1 base, J lost 0 bases, and 3 bases stayed unmatched. Germline CDR1 reads SGHRS; CDR2 reads YFSETQ.

The CDR3 spells CASSRGTSGGDTRYF. Written as DNA, the CDR3 is TGTGCCAGCAGCCGGGGGACTAGCGGGGGCGATACGCGGTACTTC. This chain joins TRBV7-2 and TRBJ2-7; TRBD2 matches 14 bases. Germline assignment: CDR1 SGHTA and CDR2 FQGNSA. CDR3 length: 15 amino acids. V shed 5 bases and J 12 bases; nucleotides not matched to a gene: 12.

This chain connects TRBV11-2 to TRBJ2-1, with 11 nucleotides matching TRBD2. Germline-derived CDR1 and CDR2 are SGHAT and FQNNGV. The CDR3 totals 17 residues. With V trimmed by 1 base and J by 5 bases, 7 bases remained unmatched. In DNA, the CDR3 is TGTGCCAGCAGCTTAGTACTAGCGGGGGCTCCACACAATGAGCAGTTCTTC. It is translated as CASSLVLAGAPHNEQFF.

In DNA form, the CDR3 reads TGTGCCAGCAGCTTGGAGGGGATTTACACAGATACGCAGTATTTT. Encoded protein: CASSLEGIYTDTQYF. V is TRBV5-4 and J is TRBJ2-3; D perhaps matches TRBD1 (5 bases). Trimming shortened V by 0 bases and J by 2 bases, and 10 bases separated the two germline ends. The V gene's germline CDR1 is SGHNT and CDR2 YYREEE (reference sequence). The CDR3 has 15 residues.

The chain combines TRBV2 with TRBJ1-5; D ambiguous. V was pared by 7 bases and J by 1 base, with 8 bases between. Germline V gene data show CDR1 as SNHLY and CDR2 as FYNNEI. There are 13 residues in the CDR3. Here the CDR3 DNA reads TGTGCCAGCACGCGGCAGAGCAATCAGCCCCAGCATTTT. Amino acid sequence: CASTRQSNQPQHF.

The V call is TRBV5-1, the J call TRBJ2-5; D may match TRBD1 or TRBD2 (6 bases each). Germline V CDR1 and CDR2: SGHRS, YFSETQ. This CDR3 has 14 residues. Trimming stripped 2 bases from V and 4 bases from J, with 12 bases between. The CDR3 region is CASSFRGGPETQYF. CDR3 nucleotides: TGCGCCAGCAGCTTCCGAGGGGGGCCAGAGACCCAGTACTTC.